Below, 22 T cell receptor beta chains from the same sample are listed, as sequenced in a study of blood T cell repertoires in COVID-19 (dated by TCRdb to the early 2020s). The receptor library was made with the immunoSEQ multiplex PCR assay. This is the immuneACCESS table as TCRdb keeps it, with only in-frame sequences that have V and J called. A part of the clones is gone; compared with another copy, unresolved V genes explain less than half, and the rest is unexplained. The sample table holds 300,000 or so clones, of which 80% to 90% were seen once. 1.2% of the sample is held by the ten biggest clonotypes. What was sequenced was peripheral blood. These receptors originate from a woman aged 50 to 60 with acute or convalescent COVID-19.

V is TRBV10-3 and J is TRBJ1-2; TRBD1 agrees at 9 bases. V was clipped by 8 bases and J by 3 bases; unmatched bases: 7. The CDR3 contains 14 residues. Germline CDR1 ENHRY, CDR2 SYGVKD. CDR3 nucleotide sequence: TGTGCCATCCTAAACGGGACAGGGTACTATGGCTACACCTTC. It yields the protein CAILNGTGYYGYTF.

The V gene is TRBV18, the J gene TRBJ2-7; perhaps TRBD2 as D (5 bases). V lost 1 base to trimming and J lost 9 bases, with 16 bases between them. The length of the CDR3 is 14 residues. Germline values: CDR1 KGHSH, CDR2 LQKENI. The CDR3 protein is CASSPQSGQLGQYF. CDR3 coding DNA: TGTGCCAGCTCACCACAATCCGGCCAACTAGGGCAGTACTTC.

Of note for this clone: Other DNA sequences in the same sample also yield this CDR3. The gene calls are TRBV14 and TRBJ2-5; a weak D match, TRBD1 (6 bases). Trimming removed 4 bases from V and 4 bases from J, with 10 bases in between. The CDR3 sequence is 13 residues long. Germline CDR1 and CDR2: SGHDN and FVKESK. This CDR3 reads CASSLRTAETQYF. The CDR3 DNA follows: TGTGCCAGCAGCCTCCGGACAGCAGAGACCCAGTACTTC.

V usage is TRBV4-1 and J usage is TRBJ1-2; TRBD1 aligns across 7 bases. With 2 bases clipped from V and 3 bases from J, the junction kept 0 bases outside the gene matches. The CDR3 covers 13 residues. CDR1 is MGHRA and CDR2 is YSYEKL in the germline V gene. This CDR3 is CASSQQGDYGYTF. The CDR3 region has the DNA TGCGCCAGCAGCCAACAGGGGGACTATGGCTACACCTTC.

J is TRBJ2-7 and V is TRBV11-2; D is perhaps TRBD2 (5 bases). Per the germline V gene, CDR1 is SGHAT and CDR2 is FQNNGV. Trimming left V 5 bases short and J 0 bases short, with 17 bases between. There are 16 residues in the CDR3. The DNA for the CDR3 is TGTGCCAGCAGCCCGGAAGGCCGGGGTGGCTCCTACGAGCAGTACTTC. Its translation is CASSPEGRGGSYEQYF.

The V and J genes are TRBV20-1 and TRBJ2-1; 9 bases fit TRBD2. Germline V gives CDR1 DFQATT, CDR2 SNEGSKA (reference sequence). The CDR3 extends over 15 amino acids. V lost 3 bases and J lost 4; bases outside the gene matches: 7. The DNA for the CDR3 is TGCAGTGCTAGTGTAAGCGGGGGGCGTTACAATGAGCAGTTCTTC. This gives the protein CSASVSGGRYNEQFF.

This chain connects TRBV7-9 to TRBJ1-1; 9 bases fit TRBD1. Trimming at V came to 6 bases and at J to 5 bases, leaving 10 bases not matched to a gene. The CDR3 extends over 15 amino acids. The germline V gene encodes CDR1 SEHNR and CDR2 FQNEAQ (reference sequence). The CDR3 DNA follows: TGTGCCAGCAGTCCCGGGACAGGGACAGGAACTGAAGCTTTCTTT. As protein: CASSPGTGTGTEAFF.

This chain joins TRBV6-2 or TRBV6-3 and TRBJ1-5; tentative D call: TRBD1 (5 bases). The CDR3 consists of 15 residues. CDR1 and CDR2 from the germline V gene are MNHEY and SVGEGT. V was trimmed by 5 bases and J by 8 bases, leaving 19 bases between them. CDR3 DNA sequence: TGTGCCAGCAGTGCTAAAAGGGGATCCGGAAAGCCCCAGCATTTT. Translating gives CASSAKRGSGKPQHF.

The chain combines TRBV7-9 with TRBJ2-2; D might be TRBD1 (5 bases). V lost 4 bases to trimming and J lost 2 bases, with 14 bases between them. From germline, CDR1 is SEHNR and CDR2 FQNEAQ (reference sequence). The CDR3 has 16 residues. CDR3 sequence: CASSSGHPPNTGELFF. Written as DNA, the CDR3 is TGTGCCAGCAGCTCTGGACACCCTCCAAACACCGGGGAGCTGTTTTTT.

CDR3 residues: CASSARTGKRSNQPQHF. CDR3 DNA: TGTGCCAGCAGCGCCCGGACAGGGAAAAGGAGCAATCAGCCCCAGCATTTT. The V gene is TRBV12-1, the J gene TRBJ1-5; no DNA check was done on the table's D call, TRBD1. TRBV12-1 is described as a pseudogene. CDR3 length equals 17 residues.

This rearrangement joins TRBV3-1 (or the pseudogene TRBV3-2) to TRBJ1-5; TRBD1 agrees at 8 bases. Germline assignment: CDR1 LGHDT and CDR2 YNNKEL (reference sequence). The CDR3 has 15 amino acids. The V gene end was trimmed by 2 bases and the J gene end by 4 bases; junction bases not matched to a gene: 4. The CDR3: CASSQKGQGNQPQHF. The CDR3 DNA follows: TGTGCCAGCAGCCAAAAAGGACAGGGTAATCAGCCCCAGCATTTT.

CDR3 sequence: CASSPRQGNGNTIYF. CDR3 in DNA: TGTGCCAGCTCACCACGACAGGGGAATGGAAACACCATATATTTT. This chain joins TRBV18 and TRBJ1-3; TRBD1 aligns across 8 bases. The trim removed 1 base at V and 3 bases at J, leaving 2 bases unmatched. Germline CDR1 is KGHSH and CDR2 is LQKENI. This CDR3 region has 15 residues.

In DNA, the CDR3 is TGTGCCAGCAGTTTGGTCCAGGGGAAGGTTTTCTATGGCTACACCTTC. Translated: CASSLVQGKVFYGYTF. The chain combines TRBV28 with TRBJ1-2; maybe TRBD1 (6 bases). The CDR3 is made up of 16 amino acids. Germline lookup yields CDR1 MDHEN and CDR2 SYDVKM. V lost 3 bases to trimming and J lost 4 bases, with 18 bases between them.

The chain recombines TRBV19 with TRBJ1-5, with 10 bases aligning to TRBD1. Per the germline V gene, CDR1 is LNHDA and CDR2 is SQIVND (reference sequence). V was clipped by 5 bases and J by 6 bases; unmatched bases: 10. The length of the CDR3 is 16 residues. This CDR3 is CASSVGTGDMSQPQHF. CDR3 sequence (DNA): TGTGCCAGTAGTGTGGGGACAGGGGATATGAGTCAGCCCCAGCATTTT.

This rearrangement joins TRBV2 to TRBJ2-7; weak D call: TRBD2 (6 bases). The CDR3 totals 15 residues. Trimming stripped 6 bases from V and 6 bases from J, with 21 bases between. Germline lookup yields CDR1 SNHLY and CDR2 FYNNEI. CDR3 in amino acids: CASSPTGLALREQYF. CDR3 DNA: TGTGCCAGCAGCCCTACGGGACTTGCCTTGCGCGAGCAGTACTTC.

The chain has TRBV6-2 or TRBV6-3 and TRBJ2-1; tentatively, D is TRBD2 (6 bases). Trimming shortened V by 0 bases and J by 10 bases, and 13 bases separated the two germline ends. This CDR3 region has 14 residues. CDR1 MNHEY and CDR2 SVGEGT come from the germline V gene. DNA for the CDR3: TGTGCCAGCAGTTACTCGAGCGGGCCTAACGAGCAGTTCTTC. Amino acids: CASSYSSGPNEQFF.

The gene calls are TRBV20-1 and TRBJ1-2, with D maybe TRBD1 (5 bases). The CDR3 covers 13 residues. Per the germline V gene, CDR1 is DFQATT and CDR2 is SNEGSKA (reference sequence). V lost 3 bases, J lost 5 bases, and 13 bases lay in between. In DNA, the CDR3 is TGCAGTGCTAGTGGCGGGACTGGGTATGGCTACACCTTC. This encodes CSASGGTGYGYTF.

CDR3 DNA sequence: TGTGCCAGCAGCCACCCAGGGGGACCGGGACTAGCGGGTCTATACAATGAGCAGTTCTTC. Its protein is CASSHPGGPGLAGLYNEQFF. The chain is built from TRBV4-2 and TRBJ2-1; 12 positions match TRBD2. Per the germline V gene, CDR1 is LGHNA and CDR2 is YNFKEQ. This CDR3 is built from 20 residues. Losses at the gene ends were 3 bases for V and 4 bases for J; bases not matched to a gene: 16.

This clone was recorded a few times. The rearrangement uses TRBV19 and TRBJ1-1, with 8 positions matching TRBD1. This CDR3 is built from 14 residues. The V gene end was trimmed by 9 bases and the J gene end by 1 base; junction bases not matched to a gene: 7. Germline V lookup: CDR1 LNHDA, CDR2 SQIVND (reference sequence). The DNA of the CDR3 is TGTGCCAGCACCTACGACAGGGGGAACACTGAAGCTTTCTTT. Residues: CASTYDRGNTEAFF.

J is TRBJ1-5 and V is TRBV3-1 (or the pseudogene TRBV3-2), with 10 positions matching TRBD1. Germline V gives CDR1 LGHDT, CDR2 YNNKEL (reference sequence). Trimming took 4 bases from V and 0 from J; bases not matched to a gene: 6. This CDR3 is built from 17 residues. CDR3: CASSRSGQGLSNQPQHF. In DNA form, the CDR3 reads TGTGCCAGCAGCCGGTCGGGACAGGGGCTTAGCAATCAGCCCCAGCATTTT.

This chain links TRBV25-1 with TRBJ1-5; D call uncertain. The V gene's germline CDR1 is MGHDK and CDR2 SYGVNS. This CDR3 comprises 14 residues. V gave up 10 bases and J gave up 8 bases, with 21 bases separating them. CDR3 amino acids: CATAGGLGEEPQHF. As DNA, the CDR3 is TGTGCCACCGCCGGTGGCCTCGGAGAGGAGCCCCAGCATTTT.

The chain has TRBV18 and TRBJ2-1; TRBD1 aligns across 9 bases. V shed 1 base and J 10 bases; nucleotides not matched to a gene: 8. The CDR3 is 15 residues long. CDR1 and CDR2 from the germline V gene are KGHSH and LQKENI. The CDR3 DNA reads as TGTGCCAGCTCACCACGCGAGGGACAGGGCAACGAGCAGTTCTTC. This gives the protein CASSPREGQGNEQFF.